In its sample, the clone carrying this T cell receptor beta chain was seen many times. Its antigen is unknown. The germline V gene encodes CDR1 MNHEY and CDR2 SVGAGI. V was cut by 5 bases and J by 4 bases, with 13 bases left in between. The CDR3 runs to 14 residues. This specimen comes from a study of Graves' ophthalmopathy and Graves' hyperthyroidism. For the study at large: The authors collected peripheral blood at initial diagnosis, before any treatment.

Whole-study results and caveats: The study's model predicted ophthalmopathy progression at 70.59% sensitivity and about 72% specificity.

Amplification from RNA transcripts yielded the TCR beta CDR3 regions. A first-round RT-PCR used HTBI primers, followed by a second-round multiplex PCR. Using its own MiXCR run on the multiplex PCR reads, TCRdb lists one record per CDR3 protein. This table has approximately 37,000 distinct CDR3 sequences, over 40% appearing once. The chain employs TRBV6-5 and TRBJ2-3, with a weak D call TRBD2 (5 bases). This TCR was sampled from an adult man with Graves' ophthalmopathy. Sequencing was performed on peripheral blood. The CDR3 loop reads CASSAIEGADTQYF. CDR3 DNA: TGTGCCAGCAGTGCAATAGAGGGTGCAGATACGCAGTATTTT.